What follows are 15 T cell receptor beta chains derived from one specimen sequenced in a study of T cells after yellow fever vaccination. Each CDR3 protein is one row after TCRdb ran MiXCR on the 5' RACE reads. The table lists over 250,000 distinct CDR3 sequences, roughly 3.9% of them singletons. The specimen comprised PBMCs, sampled 5 days after the yellow fever booster vaccination. Source of these receptors: a man younger than 35 who received the YFV17D yellow fever vaccine.

Ten or more counts support this clonotype. The gene calls are TRBV7-2 and TRBJ1-1; D gene unclear. Deletions cut 3 bases from V and 2 bases from J, with 10 bases between. CDR1 and CDR2 from the germline V gene are SGHTA and FQGNSA. The CDR3 spans 14 residues. In nucleotides, the CDR3 is TGTGCCAGCAGCTTTGACGGCTATAACACTGAAGCTTTCTTT. Amino acid sequence: CASSFDGYNTEAFF.

The chain joins TRBV6-6 to TRBJ1-5; the D is unclear. The germline V and J ends were trimmed by 2 bases and 3 bases, with 11 bases remaining between them. Germline values: CDR1 MNHNY, CDR2 SVGAGI (reference sequence). The CDR3 runs to 15 residues. The CDR3, as DNA: TGTGCCAGCAGTTACCCCGTTGGGGTCAATCAGCCCCAGCATTTT. This gives the protein CASSYPVGVNQPQHF.

This clonotype occurred many times. The chain employs TRBV6-5 and TRBJ2-1; D might be TRBD2 (6 bases). Germline V lookup: CDR1 MNHEY, CDR2 SVGAGI. The CDR3 is 13 amino acids. V was pared by 0 bases and J by 9 bases, with 9 bases between. The DNA of the CDR3 is TGTGCCAGCAGTTACTCAGGAGGGGTTGAGCAGTTCTTC. It encodes CASSYSGGVEQFF.

This clonotype was found many times. The chain recombines TRBV20-1 with TRBJ2-1, with 13 positions matching TRBD2. V was pared by 0 bases and J by 12 bases, with 14 bases of the junction left unmatched. Germline V gene lookup returns CDR1 DFQATT and CDR2 SNEGSKA (reference sequence). The CDR3 spans 17 residues. Written as DNA, the CDR3 is TGCAGTGCTAGAGACACGACTAGCGGGGGGCAACGGTCGGGGCAGTTCTTC. This gives the protein CSARDTTSGGQRSGQFF.

This clonotype was found a few times. The J gene is TRBJ1-4, the V gene TRBV13; possibly TRBD1 for D (6 bases). The CDR3 contains 18 residues. Germline CDR1 PRHDT, CDR2 FYEKMQ (reference sequence). V was clipped by 0 bases and J by 5 bases, with 19 bases between them. The CDR3 reads CASSLGLSRTVQNEKLFF. CDR3 DNA: TGTGCCAGCAGCTTAGGCCTTTCCCGGACAGTGCAAAATGAAAAACTGTTTTTT.

This clonotype was counted many times. The gene calls are TRBV12-3 or TRBV12-4 and TRBJ2-5; 7 bases agree with TRBD2. J lost 5 bases, V lost 6 bases, and 9 bases had no gene match. The CDR3 consists of 14 residues. The CDR3 nucleotides read TGTGCCAGCAGGCGACTAGCTCGCGGTGAGACCCAGTACTTC. It codes for CASRRLARGETQYF.

This clonotype showed up just a few times. The genes are TRBV18 and TRBJ1-3, with D hard to call. Looked up from germline, CDR1 is KGHSH and CDR2 is LQKENI. Trimming removed 1 base at V and 4 bases at J, with 14 bases between. The CDR3 loop spans 16 amino acids. As DNA, the CDR3 is TGTGCCAGCTCACCACAGGGAGCCGTGGCCGGAAACACCATATATTTT. It specifies CASSPQGAVAGNTIYF.

There are a few counts of this clonotype. The V and J genes are TRBV5-1 and TRBJ1-1; no reliable D call. The CDR3 has 15 residues. The germline V gene encodes CDR1 SGHRS and CDR2 YFSETQ. V dropped 0 bases and J dropped 4 bases, with 13 bases sitting between them. The CDR3 protein is CASSLAQTIGTEAFF. The DNA of the CDR3 is TGCGCCAGCAGCTTGGCACAGACAATCGGCACTGAAGCTTTCTTT.

In this sample, this clonotype turned up a few times. The chain has TRBV5-6 and TRBJ2-5, with D maybe TRBD1 (7 bases). Germline values: CDR1 SGHDT, CDR2 YYEEEE. The CDR3 is made up of 15 amino acids. Trimming removed 0 bases at V and 5 bases at J, with 14 bases between. For the CDR3, the DNA is TGTGCCAGCAGCTTGGTGGAGACAGGGAGGGAGACCCAGTACTTC. This encodes CASSLVETGRETQYF.

The chain uses TRBV14 and TRBJ2-3; no clear D gene. V was shortened by 2 bases and J by 0 bases, with 6 bases between the two germline ends. This CDR3 spans 14 amino acids. Germline CDR1 and CDR2: SGHDN and FVKESK. The DNA for the CDR3 is TGTGCCAGCAGCCAACTCCTTAGCACAGATACGCAGTATTTT. As protein: CASSQLLSTDTQYF.

This clonotype was seen more than once but under ten times. This rearrangement joins TRBV19 to TRBJ2-2, with a weak D call TRBD1 (5 bases). Germline assignment: CDR1 LNHDA and CDR2 SQIVND (reference sequence). The CDR3 covers 15 residues. Trimming pared 9 bases from V and 2 bases from J, leaving 16 bases between. CDR3 sequence (DNA): TGTGCCAGCGGCAAGGGGCGGCCCAACACCGGGGAGCTGTTTTTT. As protein: CASGKGRPNTGELFF.

This clonotype appeared many times. This rearrangement joins TRBV7-2 to TRBJ2-7, with D perhaps matching TRBD2 (6 bases). The CDR3 consists of 12 residues. V was clipped by 2 bases and J by 7 bases, with 9 bases between them. Germline V gene lookup returns CDR1 SGHTA and CDR2 FQGNSA. The CDR3 DNA reads as TGTGCCAGCAGCTTATACGGGGGAGAGCAGTACTTC. Its protein is CASSLYGGEQYF.

This clonotype was counted a few times. This sequence joins TRBV7-2 and TRBJ1-2; the D is unclear. Trimming cost V 1 base and J 6 bases, with 9 bases left between them. The CDR3 is 13 residues long. Germline CDR1 and CDR2: SGHTA and FQGNSA. DNA for the CDR3: TGTGCCAGCAGCTTAGAGCCAGGCCATGGCTACACCTTC. This codes for CASSLEPGHGYTF.

V is TRBV6-5 and J is TRBJ1-1, with TRBD1 identical over 7 bases. The CDR3 runs 16 residues. Germline trimming cut 0 bases from V and 6 bases from J; bases unmatched to any gene: 10. Germline CDR1 and CDR2: MNHEY and SVGAGI. The CDR3 DNA is TGTGCCAGCAGTTACTCGCTCGGACAGGAACCCCCTGAAGCTTTCTTT. Encoded protein: CASSYSLGQEPPEAFF.

This clonotype was detected many times. This chain connects TRBV11-3 to TRBJ2-2; D is uncertain. The V gene's germline CDR1 is SGHNT and CDR2 YENEEA. V shed 5 bases and J shed 3 bases, with 4 bases lying between them. The CDR3 totals 12 residues. This CDR3 is CASSRDTGELFF. In DNA form, the CDR3 reads TGTGCCAGCAGCCGCGACACCGGGGAGCTGTTTTTT.